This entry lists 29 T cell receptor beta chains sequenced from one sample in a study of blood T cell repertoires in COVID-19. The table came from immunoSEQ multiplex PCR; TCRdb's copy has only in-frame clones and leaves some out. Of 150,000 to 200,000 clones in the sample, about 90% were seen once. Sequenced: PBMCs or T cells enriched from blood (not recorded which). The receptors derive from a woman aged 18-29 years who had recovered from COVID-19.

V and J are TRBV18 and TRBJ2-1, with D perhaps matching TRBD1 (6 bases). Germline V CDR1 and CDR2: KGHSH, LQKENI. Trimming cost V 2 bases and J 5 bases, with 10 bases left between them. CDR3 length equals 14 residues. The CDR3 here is CASSPGTQDNEQFF. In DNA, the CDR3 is TGTGCCAGCTCACCAGGGACACAAGACAATGAGCAGTTCTTC. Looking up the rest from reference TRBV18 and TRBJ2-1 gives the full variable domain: NAGVMQNPRHLVRRRGQEARLRCSPMKGHSHVYWYRQLPEEGLKFMVYLQKENIIDESGMPKERFSAEFPKEGPSILRIQQVVRGDSAAYFCASSPGTQDNEQFFGPGTRLTVL.

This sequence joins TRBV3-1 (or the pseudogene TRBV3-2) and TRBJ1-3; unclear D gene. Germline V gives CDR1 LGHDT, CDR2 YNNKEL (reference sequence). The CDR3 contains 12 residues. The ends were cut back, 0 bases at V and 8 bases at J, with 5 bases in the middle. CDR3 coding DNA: TGTGCCAGCAGCCAAGACAGTTACACCATATATTTT. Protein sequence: CASSQDSYTIYF.

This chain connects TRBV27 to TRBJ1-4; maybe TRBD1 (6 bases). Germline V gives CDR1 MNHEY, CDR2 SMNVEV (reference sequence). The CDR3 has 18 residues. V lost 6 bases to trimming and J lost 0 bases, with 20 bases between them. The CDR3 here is CASRAGAGKPATNEKLFF. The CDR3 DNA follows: TGTGCCAGCAGGGCGGGGGCAGGGAAACCTGCAACTAATGAAAAACTGTTTTTT.

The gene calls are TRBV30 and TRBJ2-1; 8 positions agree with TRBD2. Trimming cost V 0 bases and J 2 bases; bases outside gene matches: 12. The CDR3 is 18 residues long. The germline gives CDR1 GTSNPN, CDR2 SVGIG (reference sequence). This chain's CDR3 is CAWSVGSFLLAAYNEQFF. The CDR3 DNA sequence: TGTGCCTGGAGTGTAGGCTCTTTTTTACTAGCGGCCTACAATGAGCAGTTCTTC. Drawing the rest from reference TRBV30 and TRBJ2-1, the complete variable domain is SQTIHQWPATLVQPVGSPLSLECTVEGTSNPNLYWYRQAAGRGLQLLFYSVGIGQISSEVPQNLSASRPQDRQFILSSKKLLLSDSGFYLCAWSVGSFLLAAYNEQFFGPGTRLTVL.

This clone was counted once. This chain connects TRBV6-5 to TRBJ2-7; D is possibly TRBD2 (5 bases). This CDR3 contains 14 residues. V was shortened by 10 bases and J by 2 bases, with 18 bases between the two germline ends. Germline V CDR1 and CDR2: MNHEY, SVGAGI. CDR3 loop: CATGPIRGPYEQYF. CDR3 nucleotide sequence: TGTGCCACCGGACCGATTCGGGGTCCCTACGAGCAGTACTTC.

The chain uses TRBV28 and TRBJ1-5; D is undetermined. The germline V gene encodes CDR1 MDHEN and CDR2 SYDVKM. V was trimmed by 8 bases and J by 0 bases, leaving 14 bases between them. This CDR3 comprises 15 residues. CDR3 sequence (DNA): TGTGCCAGCTTTCGAGGAATTTATAGCAATCAGCCCCAGCATTTT. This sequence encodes CASFRGIYSNQPQHF.

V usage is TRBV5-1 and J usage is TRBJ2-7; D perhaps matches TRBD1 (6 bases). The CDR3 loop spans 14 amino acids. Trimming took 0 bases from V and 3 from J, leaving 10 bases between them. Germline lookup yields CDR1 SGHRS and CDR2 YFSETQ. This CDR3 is CASSLAAQGYEQYF. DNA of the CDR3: TGCGCCAGCAGCTTGGCCGCACAGGGCTACGAGCAGTACTTC.

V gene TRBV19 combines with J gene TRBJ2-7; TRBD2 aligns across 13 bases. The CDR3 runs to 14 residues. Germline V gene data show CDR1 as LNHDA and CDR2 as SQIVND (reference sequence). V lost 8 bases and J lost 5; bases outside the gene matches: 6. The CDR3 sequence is CASSWTSGGDEQYF. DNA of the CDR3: TGTGCCAGTTCATGGACTAGCGGGGGTGACGAGCAGTACTTC.

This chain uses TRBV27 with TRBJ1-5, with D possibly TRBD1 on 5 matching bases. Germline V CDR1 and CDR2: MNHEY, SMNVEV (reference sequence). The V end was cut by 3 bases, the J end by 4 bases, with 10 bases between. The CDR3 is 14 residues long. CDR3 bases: TGTGCCAGCAGTTTGGGAACAGGAAATCAGCCCCAGCATTTT. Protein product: CASSLGTGNQPQHF.

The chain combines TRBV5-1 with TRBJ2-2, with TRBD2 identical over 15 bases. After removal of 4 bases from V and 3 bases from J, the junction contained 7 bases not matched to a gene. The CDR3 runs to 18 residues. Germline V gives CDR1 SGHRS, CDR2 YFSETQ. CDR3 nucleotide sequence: TGCGCCAGCAGCGGGGGACTAGCGGGAGGACTACACACCGGGGAGCTGTTTTTT. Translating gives CASSGGLAGGLHTGELFF. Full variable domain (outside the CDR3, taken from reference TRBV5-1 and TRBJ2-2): KAGVTQTPRYLIKTRGQQVTLSCSPISGHRSVSWYQQTPGQGLQFLFEYFSETQRNKGNFPGRFSGRQFSNSRSEMNVSTLELGDSALYLCASSGGLAGGLHTGELFFGEGSRLTVL.

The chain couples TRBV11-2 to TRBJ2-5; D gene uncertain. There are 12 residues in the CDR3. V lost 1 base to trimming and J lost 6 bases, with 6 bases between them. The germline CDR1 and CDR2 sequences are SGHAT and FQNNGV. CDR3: CASSLGAKTQYF. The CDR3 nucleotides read TGTGCCAGCAGCTTAGGGGCTAAGACCCAGTACTTC.

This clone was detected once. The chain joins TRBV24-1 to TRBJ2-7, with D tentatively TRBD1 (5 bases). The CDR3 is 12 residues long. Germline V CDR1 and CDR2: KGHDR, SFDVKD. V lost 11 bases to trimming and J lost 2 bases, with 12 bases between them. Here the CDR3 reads CAIQGAPYEQYF. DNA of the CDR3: TGTGCCATCCAGGGTGCACCCTACGAGCAGTACTTC.

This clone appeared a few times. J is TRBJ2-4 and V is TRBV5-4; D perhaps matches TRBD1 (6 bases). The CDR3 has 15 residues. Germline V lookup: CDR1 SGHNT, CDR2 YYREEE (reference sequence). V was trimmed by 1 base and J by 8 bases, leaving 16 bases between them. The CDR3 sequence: CASSLWGRGEDIQYF. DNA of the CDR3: TGTGCCAGCAGCTTGTGGGGCAGGGGCGAGGACATTCAGTACTTC.

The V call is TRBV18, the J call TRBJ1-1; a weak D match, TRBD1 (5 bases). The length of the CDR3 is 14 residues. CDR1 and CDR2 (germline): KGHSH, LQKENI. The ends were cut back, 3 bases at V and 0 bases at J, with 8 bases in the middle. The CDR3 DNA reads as TGTGCCAGCTCACCCGACAGTATGAACACTGAAGCTTTCTTT. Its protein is CASSPDSMNTEAFF. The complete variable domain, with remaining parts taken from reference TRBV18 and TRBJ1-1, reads NAGVMQNPRHLVRRRGQEARLRCSPMKGHSHVYWYRQLPEEGLKFMVYLQKENIIDESGMPKERFSAEFPKEGPSILRIQQVVRGDSAAYFCASSPDSMNTEAFFGQGTRLTVV.

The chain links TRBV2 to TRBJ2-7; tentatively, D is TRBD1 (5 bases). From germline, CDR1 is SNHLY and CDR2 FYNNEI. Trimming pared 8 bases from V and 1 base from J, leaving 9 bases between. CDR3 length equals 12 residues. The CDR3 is CASSAGSYEQYF. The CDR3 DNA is TGTGCCAGCTCGGCAGGGTCCTACGAGCAGTACTTC. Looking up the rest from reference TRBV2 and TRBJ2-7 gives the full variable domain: EPEVTQTPSHQVTQMGQEVILRCVPISNHLYFYWYRQILGQKVEFLVSFYNNEISEKSEIFDDQFSVERPDGSNFTLKIRSTKLEDSAMYFCASSAGSYEQYFGPGTRLTVT.

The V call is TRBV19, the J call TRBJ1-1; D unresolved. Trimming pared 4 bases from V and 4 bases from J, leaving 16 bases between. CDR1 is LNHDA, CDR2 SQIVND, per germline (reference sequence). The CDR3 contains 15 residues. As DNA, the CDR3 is TGTGCCAGTAGTAAGATGGAGGTAAGAGGCACTGAAGCTTTCTTT. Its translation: CASSKMEVRGTEAFF. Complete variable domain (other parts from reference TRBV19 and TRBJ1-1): DGGITQSPKYLFRKEGQNVTLSCEQNLNHDAMYWYRQDPGQGLRLIYYSQIVNDFQKGDIAEGYSVSREKKESFPLTVTSAQKNPTAFYLCASSKMEVRGTEAFFGQGTRLTVV.

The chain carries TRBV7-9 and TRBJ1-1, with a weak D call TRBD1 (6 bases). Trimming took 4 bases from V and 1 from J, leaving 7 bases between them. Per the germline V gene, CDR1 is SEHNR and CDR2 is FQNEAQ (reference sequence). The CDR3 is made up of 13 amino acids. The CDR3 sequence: CASSWGRNTEAFF. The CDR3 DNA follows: TGTGCCAGCAGCTGGGGGCGGAACACTGAAGCTTTCTTT.

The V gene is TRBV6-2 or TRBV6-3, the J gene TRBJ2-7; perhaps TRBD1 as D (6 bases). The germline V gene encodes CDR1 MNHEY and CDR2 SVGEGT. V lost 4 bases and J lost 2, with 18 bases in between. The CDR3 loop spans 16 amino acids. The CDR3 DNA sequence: TGTGCCAGCAGTTCCCCACGGACAGTTACCACCTACGAGCAGTACTTC. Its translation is CASSSPRTVTTYEQYF.

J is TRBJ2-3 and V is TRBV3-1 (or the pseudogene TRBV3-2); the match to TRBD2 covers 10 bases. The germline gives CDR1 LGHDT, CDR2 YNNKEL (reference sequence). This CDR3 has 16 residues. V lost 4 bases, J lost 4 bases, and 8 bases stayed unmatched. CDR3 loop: CASSLLSGRGADTQYF. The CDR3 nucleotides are TGTGCCAGCAGCCTTCTGAGCGGGAGGGGTGCAGATACGCAGTATTTT.

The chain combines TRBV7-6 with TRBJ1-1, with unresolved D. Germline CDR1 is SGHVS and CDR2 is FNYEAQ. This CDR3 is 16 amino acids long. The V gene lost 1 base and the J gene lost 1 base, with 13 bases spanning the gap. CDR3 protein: CASSLGGAGGNTEAFF. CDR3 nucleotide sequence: TGTGCCAGCAGCTTAGGGGGTGCGGGCGGGAACACTGAAGCTTTCTTT.

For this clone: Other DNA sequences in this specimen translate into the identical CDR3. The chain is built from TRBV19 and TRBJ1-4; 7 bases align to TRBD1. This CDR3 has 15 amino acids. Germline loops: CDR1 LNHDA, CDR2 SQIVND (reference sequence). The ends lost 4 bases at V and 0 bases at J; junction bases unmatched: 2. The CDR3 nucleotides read TGTGCCAGTAGTACTCAGGGGGCAACTAATGAAAAACTGTTTTTT. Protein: CASSTQGATNEKLFF.

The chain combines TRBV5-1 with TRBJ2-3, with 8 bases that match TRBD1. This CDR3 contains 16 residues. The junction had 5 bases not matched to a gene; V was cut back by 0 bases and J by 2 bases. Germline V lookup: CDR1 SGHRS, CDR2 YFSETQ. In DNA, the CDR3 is TGCGCCAGCAGCTTGGAGGGACAGGCGGCCACAGATACGCAGTATTTT. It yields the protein CASSLEGQAATDTQYF. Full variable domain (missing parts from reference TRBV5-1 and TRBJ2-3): KAGVTQTPRYLIKTRGQQVTLSCSPISGHRSVSWYQQTPGQGLQFLFEYFSETQRNKGNFPGRFSGRQFSNSRSEMNVSTLELGDSALYLCASSLEGQAATDTQYFGPGTRLTVL.

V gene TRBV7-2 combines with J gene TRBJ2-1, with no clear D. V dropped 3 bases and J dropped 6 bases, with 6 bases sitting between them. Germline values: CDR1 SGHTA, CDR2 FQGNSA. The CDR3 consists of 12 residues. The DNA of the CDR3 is TGTGCCAGCAGCTTGTCGAGCAATGAGCAGTTCTTC. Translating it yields CASSLSSNEQFF.

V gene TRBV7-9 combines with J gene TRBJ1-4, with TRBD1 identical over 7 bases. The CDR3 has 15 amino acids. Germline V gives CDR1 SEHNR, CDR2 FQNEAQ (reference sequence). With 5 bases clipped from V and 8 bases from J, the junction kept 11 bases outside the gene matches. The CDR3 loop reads CASSPKGAHSEKLFF. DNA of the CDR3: TGTGCCAGCAGCCCAAAGGGGGCGCATTCCGAAAAACTGTTTTTT.

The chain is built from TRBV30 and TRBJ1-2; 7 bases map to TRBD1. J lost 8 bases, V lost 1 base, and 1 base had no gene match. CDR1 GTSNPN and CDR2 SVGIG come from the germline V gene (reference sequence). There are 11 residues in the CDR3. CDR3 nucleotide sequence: TGTGCCTGGAGTGAGGGGGCCGGCTACACCTTC. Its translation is CAWSEGAGYTF.

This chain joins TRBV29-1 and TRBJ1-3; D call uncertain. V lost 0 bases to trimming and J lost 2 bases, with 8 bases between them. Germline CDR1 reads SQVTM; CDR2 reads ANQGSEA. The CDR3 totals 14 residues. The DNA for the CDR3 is TGCAGCGTTGAAGATCCAGTCCCTGGAAACACCATATATTTT. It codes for CSVEDPVPGNTIYF.

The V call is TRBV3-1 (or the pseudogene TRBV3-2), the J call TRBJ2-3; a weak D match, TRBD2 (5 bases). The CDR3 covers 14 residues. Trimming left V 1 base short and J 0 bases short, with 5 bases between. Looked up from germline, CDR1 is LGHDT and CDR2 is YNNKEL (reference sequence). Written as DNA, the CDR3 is TGTGCCAGCAGCCAAGGACTAAGCACAGATACGCAGTATTTT. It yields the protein CASSQGLSTDTQYF.

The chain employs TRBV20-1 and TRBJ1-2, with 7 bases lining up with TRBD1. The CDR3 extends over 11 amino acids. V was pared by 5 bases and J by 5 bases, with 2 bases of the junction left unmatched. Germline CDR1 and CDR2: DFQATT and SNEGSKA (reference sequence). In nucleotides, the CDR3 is TGCAGTGCTCAGGGGGAGTATGGCTACACCTTC. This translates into CSAQGEYGYTF.

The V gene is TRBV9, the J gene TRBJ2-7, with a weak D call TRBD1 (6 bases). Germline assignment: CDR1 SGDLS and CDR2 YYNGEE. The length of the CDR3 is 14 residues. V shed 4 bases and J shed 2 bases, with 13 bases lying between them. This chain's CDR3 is CASSPKDSPYEQYF. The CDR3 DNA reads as TGTGCCAGCAGCCCAAAGGACAGCCCCTACGAGCAGTACTTC. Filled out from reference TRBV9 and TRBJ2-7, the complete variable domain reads DSGVTQTPKHLITATGQRVTLRCSPRSGDLSVYWYQQSLDQGLQFLIQYYNGEERAKGNILERFSAQQFPDLHSELNLSSLELGDSALYFCASSPKDSPYEQYFGPGTRLTVT.